This note documents a single TCR beta chain sequence. This entry is derived from a study of blood T cell repertoires in COVID-19. About the study: The United States, Italy and Spain supplied acute and convalescent COVID-19 samples. The cDNA or gDNA used as material had been derived from T cells, B-cell-depleted T cells, or PBMCs.

Per the germline V gene, CDR1 is SGDLS and CDR2 is YYNGEE. The V gene lost 3 bases and the J gene lost 8 bases, with 15 bases spanning the gap. The CDR3 is 14 amino acids. In the original workflow: From reference gene primer amplification, estimates of nucleated cell counts were derived. The assay was immunoSEQ multiplex PCR, and TCRdb's table has in-frame clones only and misses some. V, J and clone size reflect that table, while D and trimming were determined from the DNA. This sample has 200,000 to 250,000 clones, with under 85% found just once. The TCR was taken from a woman between 40 and 55 years old with active or convalescent COVID-19. The chain joins TRBV9 to TRBJ2-1; D ambiguous. Sequences were obtained from peripheral blood. This CDR3 is CASSAFQLKDEQFF. CDR3 nucleotide sequence: TGTGCCAGCAGCGCTTTCCAACTTAAAGATGAGCAGTTCTTC. The entire variable domain, with the rest obtained from reference TRBV9 and TRBJ2-1, is as follows: DSGVTQTPKHLITATGQRVTLRCSPRSGDLSVYWYQQSLDQGLQFLIQYYNGEERAKGNILERFSAQQFPDLHSELNLSSLELGDSALYFCASSAFQLKDEQFFGPGTRLTVL.